This T cell receptor beta chain is from a study of blood T cell repertoires in COVID-19. This CDR3 is 16 amino acids long. Per the germline V gene, CDR1 is WSHSY and CDR2 is SAAADI. Unmatched junction bases numbered 9, after V lost 1 base and J lost 9 bases. Data came from immunoSEQ multiplex PCR; TCRdb stores just in-frame clones and leaves some out. The sample has 380,000 or so clones, 88% seen once. The V and J genes are TRBV10-2 and TRBJ2-1, with 10 nucleotides matching TRBD2. The sample consisted of PBMCs or T cells enriched from blood (not recorded which). The sequence was collected from a woman in her twenties or thirties with acute COVID-19. CDR3 residues: CASSELRERGGPEQFF. The CDR3 nucleotides read TGCGCCAGCAGTGAGTTGAGGGAGCGGGGGGGTCCTGAGCAGTTCTTC.